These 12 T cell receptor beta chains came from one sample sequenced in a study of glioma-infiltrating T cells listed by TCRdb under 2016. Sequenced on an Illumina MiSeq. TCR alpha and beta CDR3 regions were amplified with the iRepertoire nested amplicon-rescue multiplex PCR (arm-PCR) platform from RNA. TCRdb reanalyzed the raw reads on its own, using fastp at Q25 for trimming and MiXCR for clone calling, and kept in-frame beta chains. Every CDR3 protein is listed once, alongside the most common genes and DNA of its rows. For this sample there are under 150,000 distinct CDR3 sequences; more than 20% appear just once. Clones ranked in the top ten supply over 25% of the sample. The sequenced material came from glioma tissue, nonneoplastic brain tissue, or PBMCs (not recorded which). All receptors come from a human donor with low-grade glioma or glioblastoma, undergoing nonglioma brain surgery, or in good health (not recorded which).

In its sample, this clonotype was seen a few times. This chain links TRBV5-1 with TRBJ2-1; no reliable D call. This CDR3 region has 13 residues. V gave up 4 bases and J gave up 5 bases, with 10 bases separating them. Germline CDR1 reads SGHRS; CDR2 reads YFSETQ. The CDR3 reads CASSRSTHNEQFF. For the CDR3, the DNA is TGCGCCAGCAGCCGGTCCACCCACAATGAGCAGTTCTTC. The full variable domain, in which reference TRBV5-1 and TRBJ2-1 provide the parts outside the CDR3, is KAGVTQTPRYLIKTRGQQVTLSCSPISGHRSVSWYQQTPGQGLQFLFEYFSETQRNKGNFPGRFSGRQFSNSRSEMNVSTLELGDSALYLCASSRSTHNEQFFGPGTRLTVL.

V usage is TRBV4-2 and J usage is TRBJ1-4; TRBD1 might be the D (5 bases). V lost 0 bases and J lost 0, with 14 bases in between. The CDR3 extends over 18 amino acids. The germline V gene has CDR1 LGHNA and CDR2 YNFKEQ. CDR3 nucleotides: TGTGCCAGCAGCCAAGATTCACCCTCGGGGGCAACTAATGAAAAACTGTTTTTT. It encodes CASSQDSPSGATNEKLFF.

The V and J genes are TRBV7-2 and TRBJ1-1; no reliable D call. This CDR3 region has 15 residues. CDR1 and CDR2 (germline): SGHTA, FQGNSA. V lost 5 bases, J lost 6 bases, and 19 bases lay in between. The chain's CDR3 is CASSPTRTVRAEAFF. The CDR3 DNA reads TGTGCCAGCAGCCCCACACGGACTGTAAGAGCTGAAGCTTTCTTT.

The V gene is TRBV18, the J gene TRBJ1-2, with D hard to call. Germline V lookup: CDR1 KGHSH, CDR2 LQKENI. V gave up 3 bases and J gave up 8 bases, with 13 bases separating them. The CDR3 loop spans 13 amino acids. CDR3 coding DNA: TGTGCCAGCTCACCCGGACTCGAGTCCGGCTACACCTTC. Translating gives CASSPGLESGYTF.

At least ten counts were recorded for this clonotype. CDR3 sequence: CATSREPDFNYGYTF. As DNA, the CDR3 is TGTGCCACCAGCAGAGAACCCGACTTTAACTATGGCTACACCTTC. V is TRBV15 and J is TRBJ1-2; no firm D call. The V end was cut by 0 bases, the J end by 1 base, with 9 bases between. CDR1 is LNHNV, CDR2 YYDKDF, per germline (reference sequence). The CDR3 is 15 residues long.

The CDR3 is CGSGTGARGEKLFF. CDR3 DNA sequence: TGTGGATCGGGGACAGGGGCCCGCGGTGAAAAACTGTTTTTT. V gene TRBV2 combines with J gene TRBJ1-4, with 10 bases identical to TRBD1. The CDR3 extends over 14 amino acids. The germline V gene encodes CDR1 SNHLY and CDR2 FYNNEI.

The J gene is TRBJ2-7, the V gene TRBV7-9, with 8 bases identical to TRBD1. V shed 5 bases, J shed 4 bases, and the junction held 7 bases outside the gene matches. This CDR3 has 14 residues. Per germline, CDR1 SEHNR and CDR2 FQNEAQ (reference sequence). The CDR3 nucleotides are TGTGCCAGCAGCGGAAGGGACAGGATGTACGAGCAGTACGTC. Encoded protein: CASSGRDRMYEQYV.

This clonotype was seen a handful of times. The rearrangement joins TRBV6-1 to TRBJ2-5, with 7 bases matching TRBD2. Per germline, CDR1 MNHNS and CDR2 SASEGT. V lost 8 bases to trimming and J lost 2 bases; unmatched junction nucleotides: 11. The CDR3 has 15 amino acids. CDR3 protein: CASGPTSAWQETQYF. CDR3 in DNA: TGTGCCAGCGGCCCCACTAGCGCCTGGCAAGAGACCCAGTACTTC.

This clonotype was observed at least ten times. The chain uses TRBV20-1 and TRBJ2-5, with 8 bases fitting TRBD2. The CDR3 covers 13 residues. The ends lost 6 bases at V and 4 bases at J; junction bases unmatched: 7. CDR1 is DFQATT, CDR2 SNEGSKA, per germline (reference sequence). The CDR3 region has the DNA TGCAGTGCAGCCGGGGGGGTTATAGAGACCCAGTACTTC. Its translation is CSAAGGVIETQYF.

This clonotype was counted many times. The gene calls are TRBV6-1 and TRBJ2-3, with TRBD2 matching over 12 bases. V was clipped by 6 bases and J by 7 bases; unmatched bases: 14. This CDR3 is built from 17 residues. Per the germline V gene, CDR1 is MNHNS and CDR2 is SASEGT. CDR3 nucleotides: TGTGCCAGCAGCGCCTCTTTACTAGCGGGGGGTCCAAATACGCAGTATTTT. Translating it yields CASSASLLAGGPNTQYF.

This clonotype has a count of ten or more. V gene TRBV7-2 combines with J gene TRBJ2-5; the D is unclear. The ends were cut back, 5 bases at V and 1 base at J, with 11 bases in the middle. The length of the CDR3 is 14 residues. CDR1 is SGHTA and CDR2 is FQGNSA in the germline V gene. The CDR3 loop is CASSEYFPQETQYF. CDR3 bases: TGTGCCAGCAGCGAATATTTCCCCCAAGAGACCCAGTACTTC.

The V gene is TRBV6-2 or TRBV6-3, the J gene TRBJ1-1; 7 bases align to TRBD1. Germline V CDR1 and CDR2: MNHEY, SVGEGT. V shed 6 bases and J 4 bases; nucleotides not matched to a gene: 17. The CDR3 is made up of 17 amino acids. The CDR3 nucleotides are TGTGCCAGCAGCTCCCGGCAGGGACAGCCCTTGGGCACTGAAGCTTTCTTT. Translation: CASSSRQGQPLGTEAFF.